This record concerns one T cell receptor (beta chain) sequence. The antigen remains undetermined. Co-extraction of both nucleic acids (RNA and DNA) used about 20-33 mg of unsorted bulk tissue. There were only treatment-naive patients, all with chronic HBV infection. Sampling was performed at five separate regions of each tumor. The CDR3 is 15 amino acids. Trimming cost V 1 base and J 12 bases, with 19 bases left between them. CDR1 and CDR2 from the germline V gene are MGHRA and YSYEKL. This sample is part of a study of tumor-infiltrating lymphocytes in primary liver carcinoma. Whole-study context: Tissue type made little difference to sample yields of roughly 3.65 to 7.5 million productive TCRbeta reads. Study results and limitations: A small share of top clones, only about 7-24%, was found in all five tumor regions.

The input was about 490 ng total RNA; TCR beta cDNA was made from it with a constant-region primer. TCR beta libraries came from three nested multiplex PCR rounds using slightly modified ARM-PCR. The two initial PCR rounds, around 11 cycles each, used TRBV1-TRBV30 forward and C-beta reverse primers. One entry per CDR3 protein, called by TCRdb with MiXCR from the multiplex PCR reads. The table has tens of thousands of distinct CDR3 sequences, 65% to 80% seen once. J is TRBJ2-1 and V is TRBV4-1; D not certain. Sequencing input: liver tumor tissue from sampling region 5. Subset defined: tumor region T5, tumor centre. The TCR sequence derives from a man between 35 and 55 years old with primary liver carcinoma and hepatitis B virus infection. CDR3 in DNA: TGCGCCAGCAGCCAAGGGGAACCCCCCTACAAAGGGCAGTTCTTC. Protein: CASSQGEPPYKGQFF.